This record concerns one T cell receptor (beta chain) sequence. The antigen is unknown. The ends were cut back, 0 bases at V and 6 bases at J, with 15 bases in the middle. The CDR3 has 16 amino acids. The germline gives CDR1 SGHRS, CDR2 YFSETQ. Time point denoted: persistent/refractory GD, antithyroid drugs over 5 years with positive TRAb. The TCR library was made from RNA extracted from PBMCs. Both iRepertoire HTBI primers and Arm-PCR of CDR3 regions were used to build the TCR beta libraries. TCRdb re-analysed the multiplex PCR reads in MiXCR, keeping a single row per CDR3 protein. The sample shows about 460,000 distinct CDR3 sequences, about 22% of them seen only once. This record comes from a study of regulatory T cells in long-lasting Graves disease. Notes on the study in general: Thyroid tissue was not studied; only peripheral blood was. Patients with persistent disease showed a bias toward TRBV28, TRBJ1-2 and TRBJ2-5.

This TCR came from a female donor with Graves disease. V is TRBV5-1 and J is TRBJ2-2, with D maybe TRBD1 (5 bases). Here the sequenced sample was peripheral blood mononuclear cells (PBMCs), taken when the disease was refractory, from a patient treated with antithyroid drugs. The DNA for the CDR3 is TGCGCCAGCAGCTTGGCCGGCAGGCAGGGCCCCGGGGAGCTGTTTTTT. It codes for CASSLAGRQGPGELFF.